Shown below are 32 T cell receptor beta chains from a single sample sequenced in a study of glioma-infiltrating T cells. The iRepertoire nested amplicon-rescue multiplex PCR amplified TCR alpha and beta CDR3s from RNA. TCRdb reprocessed the multiplex PCR reads via MiXCR and lists one record per CDR3 protein. The data contain roughly 120,000 distinct CDR3 sequences, roughly 25% of them seen just once; the ten biggest clones take up around 15%. Sequencing was carried out using glioma tissue, nonneoplastic brain tissue, or PBMCs (not recorded which). These receptor sequences come from a human donor with low-grade glioma or glioblastoma, undergoing nonglioma brain surgery, or in good health (not recorded which).

There are many counts of this clonotype. V is TRBV12-3 or TRBV12-4 and J is TRBJ2-1; tentatively, D is TRBD1 (6 bases). V was shortened by 3 bases and J by 3 bases, with 12 bases between the two germline ends. This CDR3 region has 15 residues. The CDR3 nucleotides read TGTGCCAGCAGTTTCGGACAGAGCCTCTACAATGAGCAGTTCTTC. It specifies CASSFGQSLYNEQFF.

This clonotype came up a few times. The V gene is TRBV29-1, the J gene TRBJ2-7, with TRBD1 matching over 10 bases. V lost 4 bases and J lost 3; bases outside the gene matches: 6. Looked up from germline, CDR1 is SQVTM and CDR2 is ANQGSEA. The CDR3 is 14 amino acids. Written as DNA, the CDR3 is TGCAGCGTTGTAACCGGGACAGGGGTCTACGAGCAGTACTTC. It yields the protein CSVVTGTGVYEQYF.

The table lists this clonotype with many counts. This rearrangement joins TRBV6-6 to TRBJ2-5; tentative D call: TRBD2 (5 bases). The germline V gene encodes CDR1 MNHNY and CDR2 SVGAGI (reference sequence). The length of the CDR3 is 16 residues. V lost 0 bases and J 5 bases, leaving 16 bases between the germline ends. The CDR3 reads CASSYSVAGLGETQYF. CDR3 DNA sequence: TGTGCCAGCAGTTACTCGGTTGCGGGCCTGGGGGAGACCCAGTACTTC.

The rearrangement uses TRBV29-1 and TRBJ1-2; TRBD1 matches at 8 bases. CDR1 and CDR2 from the germline V gene are SQVTM and ANQGSEA. The CDR3 consists of 15 residues. J was trimmed by 4 bases and V by 6 bases; bases with no gene match: 13. This chain's CDR3 is CSVNRGVASGYGYTF. The CDR3 nucleotides are TGCAGCGTAAACAGGGGGGTTGCTTCTGGCTATGGCTACACCTTC.

This clonotype was counted ten times or more. This sequence joins TRBV10-3 and TRBJ1-2; 9 bases map to TRBD1. This CDR3 spans 13 amino acids. J lost 5 bases, V lost 10 bases, and 8 bases had no gene match. Germline CDR1 ENHRY, CDR2 SYGVKD. In nucleotides, the CDR3 is TGTGCCACTCGGGACAGGGATACGTATGGCTACACCTTC. Protein product: CATRDRDTYGYTF.

Points on this clonotype: A much larger clone lies one base from this, so it may be a read error. The rearrangement uses TRBV4-2 and TRBJ2-4; 8 bases agree with TRBD1. In germline, CDR1 is LGHNA, CDR2 YNFKEQ. The CDR3 runs 21 residues. The CDR3 DNA follows: TGTGCCAGCAGACAAGACTCGGGGCAGGGGGCCCGAGGGGATCCCAAAAACATTCAGTACTTC. Protein sequence: CASRQDSGQGARGDPKNIQYF.

The genes are TRBV3-1 and TRBJ1-3, with TRBD1 as a possible D gene (5 bases). This CDR3 region has 13 residues. Germline lookup yields CDR1 LGHDT and CDR2 YNNKEL (reference sequence). V dropped 4 bases and J dropped 7 bases, with 11 bases sitting between them. Written as DNA, the CDR3 is TGTGCCAGCAGCCCCCGGGGGGACAACACCATATATTTT. Protein: CASSPRGDNTIYF.

This clonotype was seen at least ten times. The chain combines TRBV12-3 or TRBV12-4 with TRBJ2-1; D possibly corresponds to TRBD2 (5 bases). Trimming removed 0 bases at V and 1 base at J, with 7 bases between. The CDR3 spans 15 residues. CDR3 coding DNA: TGTGCCAGCAGTTTAGCGAGGGATTCCTACAATGAGCAGTTCTTC. It codes for CASSLARDSYNEQFF.

This clonotype appeared a few times. A read error may explain this, as a much larger clone is one base away. V gene TRBV20-1 combines with J gene TRBJ2-1; D call uncertain. The CDR3 extends over 12 amino acids. Per the germline V gene, CDR1 is DFQATT and CDR2 is SNEGSKA (reference sequence). The DNA of the CDR3 is TGCAGTGTTAGAGCAGGAATGGCTGAGCAGTTCTTC. This encodes CSVRAGMAEQFF.

This clonotype was counted at least ten times. The chain links TRBV4-1 to TRBJ2-1; 9 nucleotides line up with TRBD2. Germline CDR1 MGHRA, CDR2 YSYEKL. This CDR3 spans 15 amino acids. The V segment lost 1 base and the J segment 6 bases; nucleotides outside the gene matches: 4. In DNA form, the CDR3 reads TGCGCCAGCAGCCAAGCTGAGCGGGAGGTCAATGAGCAGTTCTTC. This encodes CASSQAEREVNEQFF.

As to this clonotype: A read error may be the cause here, since a much bigger clone is one base away. The chain combines TRBV28 with TRBJ1-1; D is unclear. The germline gives CDR1 MDHEN, CDR2 SYDVKM. The CDR3 has 12 residues. The CDR3 protein is CASGLPPTEAFF. The CDR3 DNA is TGTGCCAGCGGTTTACCGCCCACTGAAGCTTTCTTT.

The sample holds many counts of this clonotype. The rearrangement uses TRBV10-3 and TRBJ2-1; 10 bases map to TRBD2. Germline CDR1 and CDR2: ENHRY and SYGVKD. The CDR3 sequence is 13 residues long. V trimming: 8 bases; J trimming: 7 bases; junction bases outside the gene matches: 5. The CDR3 region has the DNA TGTGCCATCCTAGCGGGAGCGGGGAATGAGCAGTTCTTC. As protein: CAILAGAGNEQFF.

This clonotype was counted many times. The V call is TRBV7-2, the J call TRBJ2-3, with 9 bases matching TRBD1. The CDR3 runs to 15 residues. Per germline, CDR1 SGHTA and CDR2 FQGNSA. Trimming removed 3 bases from V and 5 bases from J; junction bases left unmatched: 6. In DNA form, the CDR3 reads TGTGCCAGCAGCTTTCGACAGGGGGAGGGAGATACGCAGTATTTT. This sequence encodes CASSFRQGEGDTQYF.

The chain is built from TRBV29-1 and TRBJ1-1; D not certain. The CDR3 sequence is 13 residues long. CDR1 is SQVTM, CDR2 ANQGSEA, per germline. The CDR3 DNA is TGCAGGCCTTACGATAGTAAGAACACTGAAGCTTTCTTT. It yields the protein CRPYDSKNTEAFF.

As concerns this clonotype: A much larger clonotype is one base distant, so this may be a read error. CDR3 bases: TGTGCCAGCAGCCGTGAGGCGGGACAGGGGACCAATCAGCCCCACCATTTT. Encoded protein: CASSREAGQGTNQPHHF. The J gene is TRBJ1-5, the V gene TRBV7-2, with TRBD1 identical over 10 bases. Germline CDR1 reads SGHTA; CDR2 reads FQGNSA. The CDR3 is 17 amino acids.

This clonotype was counted only a few times. The rearrangement uses TRBV12-3 or TRBV12-4 and TRBJ2-1; 8 nucleotides align to TRBD2. The CDR3 sequence is 16 residues long. With V trimmed by 6 bases and J by 7 bases, 14 bases remained unmatched. The CDR3 is CASSLKGIAGLNEQFF. CDR3 sequence (DNA): TGTGCCAGCAGCCTAAAGGGAATAGCGGGGCTAAATGAGCAGTTCTTC.

This clonotype was seen many times. This chain joins TRBV12-3 or TRBV12-4 and TRBJ1-5, with no clear D. This CDR3 has 12 residues. V gave up 6 bases and J gave up 0 bases, with 3 bases separating them. The CDR3, as DNA: TGTGCCAGCAGCCGTAGCAATCAGCCCCAGCATTTT. This encodes CASSRSNQPQHF.

This clonotype has a count of ten or more. CDR3 sequence (DNA): TGTGCCAGCAGCCCCCCACTAGCGCAACCGAAAGAGACCCAGTACTTC. Residues: CASSPPLAQPKETQYF. The chain employs TRBV7-2 and TRBJ2-5; 7 positions agree with TRBD2. The length of the CDR3 is 16 residues. With V trimmed by 5 bases and J by 3 bases, 12 bases remained unmatched. CDR1 and CDR2 from the germline V gene are SGHTA and FQGNSA. The full variable domain, in which reference TRBV7-2 and TRBJ2-5 provide the parts outside the CDR3, is GAGVSQSPSNKVTEKGKDVELRCDPISGHTALYWYRQSLGQGLEFLIYFQGNSAPDKSGLPSDRFSAERTGGSVSTLTIQRTQQEDSAVYLCASSPPLAQPKETQYFGPGTRLLVL.

Ten or more counts support this clonotype. An end of the junction does not agree with germline; a read error may underlie this. V is TRBV7-7 and J is TRBJ2-5; TRBD2 is a possible D gene (6 bases). CDR3 size: 14 residues. The germline gives CDR1 SSHAT, CDR2 FNYEAQ (reference sequence). The CDR3 nucleotides read TGTGCTAGCAGCTTAGTAGCGGATCAAGAGACCCAGTACTTC. This gives the protein CASSLVADQETQYF. Using reference TRBV7-7 and TRBJ2-5 for the parts outside the CDR3, the full variable domain is GAGVSQSPRYKVTKRGQDVTLRCDPISSHATLYWYQQALGQGPEFLTYFNYEAQPDKSGLPSDRFSAERPEGSISTLTIQRTEQRDSAMYRCASSLVADQETQYFGPGTRLLVL.

V gene TRBV13 combines with J gene TRBJ2-7, with D unresolved. The CDR3 runs 14 residues. The germline V gene encodes CDR1 PRHDT and CDR2 FYEKMQ (reference sequence). The ends were cut back, 5 bases at V and 0 bases at J, with 11 bases in the middle. The CDR3 DNA reads TGTGCCAGCAGCGAGCTGTTTGGCTCCTACGAGCAGTACTTC. Its translation is CASSELFGSYEQYF.

This clonotype occurred many times. The chain employs TRBV18 and TRBJ1-1; maybe TRBD1 (6 bases). The CDR3 extends over 15 amino acids. Germline lookup yields CDR1 KGHSH and CDR2 LQKENI. Trimming removed 2 bases at V and 1 base at J, with 11 bases between. CDR3 region: CASSPGGMANTEAFF. The CDR3 nucleotides are TGTGCCAGCTCACCAGGGGGCATGGCGAACACTGAAGCTTTCTTT.

This clonotype has just one count. At one end the junction does not follow the germline gene, possibly because of a read error. The chain joins TRBV30 to TRBJ1-1, with D unclear. The germline V gene encodes CDR1 GTSNPN and CDR2 SVGIG (reference sequence). This CDR3 has 11 amino acids. The CDR3 reads CACRMNTEASF. In DNA, the CDR3 is TGTGCCTGCCGGATGAACACTGAAGCTTCCTTT.

This clonotype appeared many times. The chain carries TRBV6-2 or TRBV6-3 and TRBJ2-3; D remains ambiguous. Trimming stripped 0 bases from V and 4 bases from J, with 8 bases between. The CDR3 length is 14 residues. Germline-derived CDR1 and CDR2 are MNHEY and SVGEGT. The CDR3 coding sequence is TGTGCCAGCAGTTACTCGCTTGTATCAGATACGCAGTATTTT. The encoded protein is CASSYSLVSDTQYF.

CDR3 amino acids: CAWSGKQSHTEAFF. As DNA, the CDR3 is TGTGCCTGGAGTGGTAAACAGTCCCACACTGAAGCTTTCTTT. The V call is TRBV30, the J call TRBJ1-1; D is uncertain. This CDR3 comprises 14 residues. V lost 1 base to trimming and J lost 3 bases, with 12 bases between them. Germline CDR1 reads GTSNPN; CDR2 reads SVGIG (reference sequence).

The table lists this clonotype with many counts. This chain connects TRBV12-3 or TRBV12-4 to TRBJ2-1; 8 nucleotides align to TRBD2. The ends lost 4 bases at V and 11 bases at J; junction bases unmatched: 16. The CDR3 length is 16 residues. The CDR3 DNA sequence: TGTGCCAGCAGTTCGAGCTCGGCGGGAGGTGCGAGTCAGCAGTTCTTC. Translating it yields CASSSSSAGGASQQFF.

This clonotype was detected only a few times. J is TRBJ2-1 and V is TRBV12-5; 8 bases are shared with TRBD2. The germline gives CDR1 LGHNT, CDR2 FRNRAP. The CDR3 totals 20 residues. J lost 1 base, V lost 3 bases, and 17 bases had no gene match. CDR3 DNA sequence: TGTGCTAGTGGTTTCAACTTTCCGGGACTAGGGATTCCTTCCTACAATGAGCAGTTCTTC. Translation gives CASGFNFPGLGIPSYNEQFF.

Concerning this clonotype: No conserved phenylalanine or tryptophan is present at the end of the CDR3, so a read error is the likely explanation. The genes are TRBV12-3 or TRBV12-4 and TRBJ2-3; D ambiguous. The CDR3 has 14 residues. V lost 1 base and J 1 base, leaving 6 bases between the germline ends. The CDR3 reads CASSLGHGTDTQYL. The CDR3, as DNA: TGTGCCAGCAGTTTAGGCCATGGCACAGATACGCAGTATCTT.

V gene TRBV12-3 or TRBV12-4 combines with J gene TRBJ2-6; 9 nucleotides line up with TRBD1. With 5 bases clipped from V and 3 bases from J, the junction kept 11 bases outside the gene matches. The CDR3 is 18 residues long. The CDR3 bases are TGTGCCAGCAGTCTCTGGGGACAGGGAATCTTTGGGGCCAACGTCCTGACTTTC. This gives the protein CASSLWGQGIFGANVLTF.

Concerning this clonotype itself: A much larger clonotype is one base distant, so this may be a read error. V usage is TRBV28 and J usage is TRBJ2-3; D uncertain. The CDR3 has 16 amino acids. Germline V gene data show CDR1 as MDHEN and CDR2 as SYDVKM. In DNA, the CDR3 is TGTGCCAGCAGTTTATCCCCTTCCATGGGCGCAGATGCGCAGTATTTT. Protein product: CASSLSPSMGADAQYF.

CDR3 DNA sequence: TGTGCCAGCAGTTCCACCGTCTTGATGAGCACAGACGCGCAGTATTTT. This gives the protein CASSSTVLMSTDAQYF. The chain couples TRBV6-9 to TRBJ2-3; D is ambiguous. Trimming removed 4 bases from V and 10 bases from J, with 24 bases in between. Germline V gene sequence: CDR1 MNHGY, CDR2 SVAAGI. There are 16 residues in the CDR3.

This clonotype has a handful of counts. The gene calls are TRBV9 and TRBJ2-5, with D uncertain. The germline CDR1 and CDR2 sequences are SGDLS and YYNGEE. V lost 0 bases to trimming and J lost 2 bases, with 11 bases between them. This CDR3 region has 15 residues. The CDR3 DNA reads TGTGCCAGCAGCGTAGAGGCGTCTAAACAAGAGACCCAGTACTTC. It codes for CASSVEASKQETQYF.

On this clonotype itself: The junction and the germline gene differ at one end; a read error may be behind it. The chain combines TRBV6-5 with TRBJ2-1; D remains unclear. Per germline, CDR1 MNHEY and CDR2 SVGAGI. The CDR3 sequence is 19 residues long. The CDR3: CARSGELIVAVSVYPAPFF. The CDR3 DNA is TGTGCCCGCAGTGGAGAGCTAATTGTAGCTGTGTCAGTCTACCCTGCGCCGTTCTTC.